This T cell receptor beta chain is from a study of T cells in Graves' hyperthyroidism and ophthalmopathy. Amplified TCR beta CDR3 regions came from RNA transcripts. First-round RT-PCR targeting the TCR CDR3 was performed with the HTBI primer set. TCRdb fed the multiplex PCR reads into MiXCR, producing one record per CDR3 protein. The table shows about 640,000 distinct CDR3 sequences, with about 15% occurring only once. This clonotype has at least ten counts. Between the trimmed V and J ends, which lost 2 bases and 8 bases, there was a span of 16 bases. This CDR3 is 15 amino acids long. The germline V gene has CDR1 KGHSH and CDR2 LQKENI.

Sequenced: blood. The chain combines TRBV18 with TRBJ2-4, with TRBD2 as a possible D gene (5 bases). The origin of this receptor is a woman in her 50s with Graves' ophthalmopathy. In DNA form, the CDR3 reads TGTGCCAGCTCACCAGGAGAGGGAGTGTTGTACATTCAGTACTTC. Encoded protein: CASSPGEGVLYIQYF.